One and the same sample provided the 16 T cell receptor beta chains below, sequenced in a study of T cell clonotyping in hematopoietic cell transplantation. The data were produced by immunoSEQ multiplex PCR, yet TCRdb's version contains in-frame clones alone and is incomplete. Of roughly 11,000 clones in the sample, roughly 87% were seen once. Sequences were derived from PBMCs, sampled 100 days after allogeneic stem cell transplant. Source of these receptors: a female patient in her 60s who had an allogeneic stem cell transplant from an unrelated donor, so the T cells may come from the graft donor. Some clones in this sample may be carry-over from other donors' samples.

The chain carries TRBV7-2 and TRBJ2-7, with D unclear. Germline assignment: CDR1 SGHTA and CDR2 FQGNSA. This CDR3 has 12 amino acids. V lost 2 bases to trimming and J lost 6 bases, with 8 bases between them. Here the CDR3 reads CASSLRPAEQYF. The CDR3 coding sequence is TGTGCCAGCAGCTTAAGGCCAGCCGAGCAGTACTTC.

The rearrangement joins TRBV5-1 to TRBJ2-3; 11 bases fit TRBD1. Losses at the gene ends were 6 bases for V and 4 bases for J; bases not matched to a gene: 4. Germline V lookup: CDR1 SGHRS, CDR2 YFSETQ. The length of the CDR3 is 14 residues. Written as DNA, the CDR3 is TGCGCCAGCATCGGGACAGGGGGGCCAGATACGCAGTATTTT. As protein: CASIGTGGPDTQYF.

This clone has just a few counts. This chain joins TRBV5-8 and TRBJ2-1; 7 nucleotides align to TRBD2. V lost 0 bases to trimming and J lost 3 bases; unmatched junction nucleotides: 3. Germline assignment: CDR1 SGHTS and CDR2 YDEGEE. The CDR3 is 15 residues long. The CDR3, as DNA: TGTGCCAGCAGCTTGGGGGCTAGCGGCTACAATGAGCAGTTCTTC. It translates to CASSLGASGYNEQFF.

This rearrangement joins TRBV5-4 to TRBJ1-2, with D maybe TRBD1 (5 bases). The V end was cut by 1 base, the J end by 2 bases, with 12 bases between. The CDR3 totals 15 residues. The germline V gene encodes CDR1 SGHNT and CDR2 YYREEE (reference sequence). DNA of the CDR3: TGTGCCAGCAGCTTGAGGAGGGGCTCAAACTATGGCTACACCTTC. Protein sequence: CASSLRRGSNYGYTF. The full variable domain, with the rest looked up from reference TRBV5-4 and TRBJ1-2, is ETGVTQSPTHLIKTRGQQVTLRCSSQSGHNTVSWYQQALGQGPQFIFQYYREEENGRGNFPPRFSGLQFPNYSSELNVNALELDDSALYLCASSLRRGSNYGYTFGSGTRLTVV.

The CDR3 region has the DNA TGTGCCACCAGCAGAGCGGACAGCCTCTCCTACGAGCAGTACTTC. This sequence encodes CATSRADSLSYEQYF. The rearrangement links TRBV15 to TRBJ2-7; D might be TRBD1 (6 bases). The V end was cut by 1 base, the J end by 0 bases, with 10 bases between. The germline gives CDR1 LNHNV, CDR2 YYDKDF (reference sequence). The CDR3 covers 15 residues.

V gene TRBV6-5 combines with J gene TRBJ2-5, with 9 bases that match TRBD1. CDR1 and CDR2 (germline): MNHEY, SVGAGI. The length of the CDR3 is 14 residues. The ends lost 5 bases at V and 3 bases at J; junction bases unmatched: 4. DNA for the CDR3: TGTGCCAGCAGTCACCGGGACAGGGAAGAGACCCAGTACTTC. This sequence encodes CASSHRDREETQYF.

The chain is built from TRBV19 and TRBJ2-4; no reliable D call. The germline V gene has CDR1 LNHDA and CDR2 SQIVND (reference sequence). Deletions cut 3 bases from V and 6 bases from J, with 12 bases between. The CDR3 totals 14 residues. The chain's CDR3 is CASSMIPLGNIQYF. The CDR3 nucleotides read TGTGCCAGTAGTATGATCCCCTTGGGAAACATTCAGTACTTC.

The rearrangement uses TRBV7-3 and TRBJ1-4; no definite D call. V was clipped by 3 bases and J by 1 base, with 3 bases between them. Germline V gives CDR1 SGHTA, CDR2 FQGTGA. This CDR3 comprises 13 residues. CDR3 amino acids: CASSLGTNEKLFF. CDR3 coding DNA: TGTGCCAGCAGCTTGGGAACTAATGAAAAACTGTTTTTT.

The chain is built from TRBV7-9 and TRBJ1-1; D may be TRBD1 (5 bases). The germline V gene has CDR1 SEHNR and CDR2 FQNEAQ (reference sequence). The CDR3 totals 14 residues. V shed 5 bases and J shed 5 bases, with 15 bases lying between them. The CDR3 bases are TGTGCCAGCAGCAGTAGAGGGACGGTGACTGAAGCTTTCTTT. Amino acids: CASSSRGTVTEAFF.

The chain recombines TRBV5-1 with TRBJ2-3; no clear D. V dropped 4 bases and J dropped 2 bases, with 5 bases sitting between them. The CDR3 sequence is 12 residues long. Germline V CDR1 and CDR2: SGHRS, YFSETQ. The CDR3 reads CASSPDTDTQYF. In DNA form, the CDR3 reads TGCGCCAGCAGCCCAGACACAGATACGCAGTATTTT.

Details on this clone: A junction end diverges from the germline sequence, so it may reflect a read error. J is TRBJ2-1 and V is TRBV7-7; 8 bases line up with TRBD2. This CDR3 is built from 15 residues. Germline CDR1 SSHAT, CDR2 FNYEAQ (reference sequence). CDR3 in DNA: TGTGCTAGCAGCTTAGGTCCCCAGCGGGAGTTCGAGCAGTTCTTC. Translating it yields CASSLGPQREFEQFF.

The chain has TRBV19 and TRBJ1-1; D unclear. The length of the CDR3 is 14 residues. V shed 2 bases and J shed 3 bases, with 10 bases lying between them. Germline CDR1 LNHDA, CDR2 SQIVND (reference sequence). The CDR3 nucleotides are TGTGCCAGTAGTATAACGGTCCGAGACACTGAAGCTTTCTTT. It yields the protein CASSITVRDTEAFF.

V usage is TRBV6-1 and J usage is TRBJ2-1, with TRBD2 matching 7 bases. J lost 3 bases, V lost 2 bases, and 7 bases had no gene match. Germline V CDR1 and CDR2: MNHNS, SASEGT. The CDR3 spans 16 residues. The CDR3 region is CASSELSGGYYNEQFF. CDR3 coding DNA: TGTGCCAGCAGTGAACTCTCGGGAGGATACTACAATGAGCAGTTCTTC.

This chain links TRBV5-6 with TRBJ1-4; maybe TRBD1 (5 bases). Germline lookup yields CDR1 SGHDT and CDR2 YYEEEE. Trimming took 0 bases from V and 5 from J, leaving 14 bases between them. The CDR3 has 16 amino acids. In DNA form, the CDR3 reads TGTGCCAGCAGCTTGGCTGCAGGGATTTCAAATGAAAAACTGTTTTTT. Its translation is CASSLAAGISNEKLFF. The full variable domain, with the rest looked up from reference TRBV5-6 and TRBJ1-4, is DAGVTQSPTHLIKTRGQQVTLRCSPKSGHDTVSWYQQALGQGPQFIFQYYEEEERQRGNFPDRFSGHQFPNYSSELNVNALLLGDSALYLCASSLAAGISNEKLFFGSGTQLSVL.

The V and J genes are TRBV28 and TRBJ1-2; D is uncertain. V lost 2 bases to trimming and J lost 8 bases, with 12 bases between them. Germline values: CDR1 MDHEN, CDR2 SYDVKM. The CDR3 has 13 residues. CDR3 residues: CASSLQSGTGYTF. The DNA of the CDR3 is TGTGCCAGCAGTTTACAATCCGGTACCGGCTACACCTTC.

The chain links TRBV19 to TRBJ2-2; TRBD2 matches at 8 bases. V shed 6 bases, J shed 0 bases, and the junction held 9 bases outside the gene matches. Germline V gene lookup returns CDR1 LNHDA and CDR2 SQIVND (reference sequence). There are 17 residues in the CDR3. This CDR3 reads CASRQPLAGTNTGELFF. The CDR3 DNA is TGTGCCAGTAGACAACCCTTAGCGGGAACGAACACCGGGGAGCTGTTTTTT.